This record looks at one TCR beta chain sequence and its context. Its antigen is not yet known. No much larger clonotype is one base removed from it; base qualities were not supplied. This entry belongs to a study of T-cell memory formation after mild COVID-19 (dated by TCRdb to the early 2020s). In the study overall: TCR sequence clusters from the two donors were found to be largely donor specific. In two donors, T-cell clones that expanded and contracted after mild COVID-19 were followed by sequencing TCRalpha and TCRbeta repertoires longitudinally. Two young, previously healthy adult volunteers made up the cohort, one male and one female.

The sequencer was an Illumina NovaSeq 6000. cDNA libraries for TCRalpha and TCRbeta were prepared by 5'RACE using constant-segment primers, with sample barcodes and unique molecular identifiers added. Trizol reagent was used to extract RNA from every sample. The libraries were amplified in two PCR steps, and the second step added a second sample barcode and Illumina TruSeq adapters. The libraries were sequenced on an Illumina NovaSeq using 2 x 150 bp paired-end reads. Concerning the study's data processing: The reads were demultiplexed and collapsed into UMI-guided consensus sequences using migec v1.2.7. With mixcr v2.1.11, UMI consensuses were aligned to TRA and TRB V and J templates and assembled into clonotypes. A clonotype was counted as expanded or contracted only if both edgeR and NoisET called the change significant, with noise models trained on biological replicates. For edgeR calls, the cutoffs were a false discovery rate-adjusted p below 0.01 and a log2 fold-change threshold of 1. As an exploratory analysis of dynamics, max-normalized trajectories of the 1000 most abundant clonotypes were examined by PCA with hierarchical clustering. Separately sequenced CD4+ and CD8+ repertoires were used to assign the CD4 or CD8 phenotype of responding clones. TCRdb reprocessing: public reads trimmed at Q25 with fastp, clones called with MiXCR, in-frame beta chains kept. Rows with one shared CDR3 protein collapse into an entry with the most common genes and DNA. For this entry, the V and J calls and clone size follow TCRdb and not the study's own pipeline. The sample has about 340,000 distinct CDR3 sequences on record, approximately 15% of them singletons. The biggest ten clones account for less than 25% of the sample.

General conclusions and limits of the study: Contracting CD4+ clones were found mainly in CM and EM memory subsets, while CD8+ clones were enriched in EMRA. Only a couple of mild cases were covered in the study, and larger cohorts including severe cases with pre-infection samples were considered necessary. Clones that contracted from day 15 to 85 showed balanced CD4/CD8 phenotypes, whereas a second wave of clones that expanded from day 15 to 37 leaned towards CD4+. Whether the second-wave clones peaking on day 37 were SARS-CoV-2 specific was not confirmed. Some responding clones were detected in pre-infection memory, suggesting pre-existing cross-reactive memory T cells joined the SARS-CoV-2 response.

V trim: 5 bases; J trim: 5 bases; unmatched bases: 6. In the germline V gene, CDR1 corresponds to SGHVS and CDR2 to FNYEAQ. There are 15 amino acids in the CDR3, from cysteine to phenylalanine inclusive. The DNA shown is the 45-base CDR3, in frame from base 1. PBMCs were isolated by Ficoll-Paque density gradient centrifugation. The rearrangement joined TRBV7-6 to TRBJ1-4; TRBD1 lines up with 9 middle nucleotides. The source material was PBMCs or a T cell subset sorted from them (not recorded which). This TCR came from a man aged 18 to 35 who had mild COVID-19 (a few samples of this study predate the infection). The sample titles of this study are shuffled in the database, so cell type and time point are left out; the donor was told from shared clones. For the CDR3, the sequence is CASSHRGQTNEKLFF. The DNA sequence is TGTGCCAGCAGCCACAGGGGGCAAACGAATGAAAAACTGTTTTTT. The full variable domain, completed from the reference TRBV7-6 and TRBJ1-4 proteins outside the CDR3, reads GAGVSQSPRYKVTKRGQDVALRCDPISGHVSLYWYRQALGQGPEFLTYFNYEAQQDKSGLPNDRFSAERPEGSISTLTIQRTEQRDSAMYRCASSHRGQTNEKLFFGSGTQLSVL.